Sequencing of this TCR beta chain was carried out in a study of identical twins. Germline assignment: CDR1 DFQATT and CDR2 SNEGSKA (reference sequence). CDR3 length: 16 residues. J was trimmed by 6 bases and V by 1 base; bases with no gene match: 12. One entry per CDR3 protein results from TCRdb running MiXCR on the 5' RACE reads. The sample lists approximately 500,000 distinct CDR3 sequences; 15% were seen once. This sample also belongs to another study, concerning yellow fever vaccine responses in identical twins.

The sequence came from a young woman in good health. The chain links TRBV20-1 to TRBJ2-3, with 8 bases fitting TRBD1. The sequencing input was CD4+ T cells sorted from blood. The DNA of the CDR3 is TGCAGTGCTAGAGCACTAGGGACAGGCGATGGGGATACGCAGTATTTT. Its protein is CSARALGTGDGDTQYF.